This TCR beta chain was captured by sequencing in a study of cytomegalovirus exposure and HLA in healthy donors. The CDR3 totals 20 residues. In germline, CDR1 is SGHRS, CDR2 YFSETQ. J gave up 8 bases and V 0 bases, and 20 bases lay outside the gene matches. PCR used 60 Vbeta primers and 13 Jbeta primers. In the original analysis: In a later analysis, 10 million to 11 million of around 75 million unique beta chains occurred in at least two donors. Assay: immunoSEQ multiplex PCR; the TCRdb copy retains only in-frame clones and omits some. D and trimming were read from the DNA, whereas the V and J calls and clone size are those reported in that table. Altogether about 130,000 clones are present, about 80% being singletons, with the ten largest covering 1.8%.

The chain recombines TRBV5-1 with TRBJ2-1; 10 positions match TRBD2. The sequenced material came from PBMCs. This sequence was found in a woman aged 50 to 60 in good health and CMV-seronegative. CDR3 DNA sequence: TGCGCCAGCAGCTTGGCCGCCCTCGGCCCTCCGGGACTAGCGTGGGATGAGCAGTTCTTC. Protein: CASSLAALGPPGLAWDEQFF. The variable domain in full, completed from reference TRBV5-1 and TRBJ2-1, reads KAGVTQTPRYLIKTRGQQVTLSCSPISGHRSVSWYQQTPGQGLQFLFEYFSETQRNKGNFPGRFSGRQFSNSRSEMNVSTLELGDSALYLCASSLAALGPPGLAWDEQFFGPGTRLTVL.